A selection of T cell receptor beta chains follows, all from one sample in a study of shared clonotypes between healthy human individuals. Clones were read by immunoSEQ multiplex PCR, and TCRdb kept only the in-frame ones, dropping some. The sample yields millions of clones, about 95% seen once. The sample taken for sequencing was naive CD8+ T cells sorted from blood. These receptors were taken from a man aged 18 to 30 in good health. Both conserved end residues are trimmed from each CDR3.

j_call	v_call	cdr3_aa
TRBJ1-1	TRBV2	ASSEAQGVDTEAF
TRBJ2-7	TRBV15	ATSGGTGPDEQY
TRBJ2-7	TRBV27	ASRESSYEQY
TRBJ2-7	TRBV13	ASSYVGGLSYEQY
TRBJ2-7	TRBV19	ASSMVAGGSYEQY
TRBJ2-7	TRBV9	ASSVNRDSSSYEQY
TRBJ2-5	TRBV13	ASSSWTEDQETQY
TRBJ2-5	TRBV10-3	ATRDAGGQETQY
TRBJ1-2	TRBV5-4	ASSLYLAGHGYT
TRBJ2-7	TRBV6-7	ASLTRGFLSYEQY
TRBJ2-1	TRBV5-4	ASSWGTSGPVGQF
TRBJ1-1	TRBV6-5	ASSYNSNTEAF
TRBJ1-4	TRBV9	ASSPEGQVNEKLF
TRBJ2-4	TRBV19	ASSIEGYQY
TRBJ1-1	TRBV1	TSSQLAENTEAF
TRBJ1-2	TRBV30	AWSVQGSYGYT
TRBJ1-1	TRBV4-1	ASSQGAGGTEAF